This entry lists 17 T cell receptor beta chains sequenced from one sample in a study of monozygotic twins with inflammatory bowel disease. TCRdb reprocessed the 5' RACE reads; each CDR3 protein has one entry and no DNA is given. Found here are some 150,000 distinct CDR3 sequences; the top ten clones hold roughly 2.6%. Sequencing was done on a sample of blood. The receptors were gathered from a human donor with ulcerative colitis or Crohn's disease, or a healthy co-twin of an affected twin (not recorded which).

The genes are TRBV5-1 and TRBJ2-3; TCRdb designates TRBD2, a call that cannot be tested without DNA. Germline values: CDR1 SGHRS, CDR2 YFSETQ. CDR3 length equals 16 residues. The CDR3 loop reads CASSSGLAGGQNTQYF.

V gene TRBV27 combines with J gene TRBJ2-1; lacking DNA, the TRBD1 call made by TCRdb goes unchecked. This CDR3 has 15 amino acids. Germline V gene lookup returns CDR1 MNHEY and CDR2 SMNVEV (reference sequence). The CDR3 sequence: CASSFSGGAGNEQFF.

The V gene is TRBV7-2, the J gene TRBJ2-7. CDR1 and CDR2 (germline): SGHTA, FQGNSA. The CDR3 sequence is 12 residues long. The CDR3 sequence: CASSLVPHEQYF.

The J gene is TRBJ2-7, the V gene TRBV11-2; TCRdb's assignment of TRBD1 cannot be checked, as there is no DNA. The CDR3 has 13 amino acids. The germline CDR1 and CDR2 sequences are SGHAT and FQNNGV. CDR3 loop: CASSFDPLGEQYF.

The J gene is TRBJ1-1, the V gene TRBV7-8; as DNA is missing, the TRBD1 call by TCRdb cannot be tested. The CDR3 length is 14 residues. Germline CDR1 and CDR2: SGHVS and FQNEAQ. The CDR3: CASKLPGLNTEAFF.

CDR3 region: CASINTGVAEGYTF. V and J are TRBV12-3 or TRBV12-4 and TRBJ1-2; no DNA is available, so the TRBD1 call from TCRdb remains unchecked. The CDR3 has 14 amino acids.

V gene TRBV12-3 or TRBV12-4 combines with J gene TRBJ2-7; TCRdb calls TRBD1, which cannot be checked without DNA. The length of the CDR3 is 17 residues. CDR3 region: CASSLIGGTGSPYEQYF.

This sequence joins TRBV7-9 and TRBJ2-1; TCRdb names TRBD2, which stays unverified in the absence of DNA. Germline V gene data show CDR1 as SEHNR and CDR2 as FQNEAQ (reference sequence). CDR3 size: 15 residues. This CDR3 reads CASSALAGSLDEQFF.

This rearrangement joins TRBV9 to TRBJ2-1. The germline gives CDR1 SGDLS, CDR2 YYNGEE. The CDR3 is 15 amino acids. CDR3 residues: CVSSVAPTKEDEQFF.

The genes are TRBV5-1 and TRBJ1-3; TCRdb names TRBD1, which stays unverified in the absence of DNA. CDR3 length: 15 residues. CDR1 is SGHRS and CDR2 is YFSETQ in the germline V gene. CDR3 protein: CASSQGQGAGNTIYF.

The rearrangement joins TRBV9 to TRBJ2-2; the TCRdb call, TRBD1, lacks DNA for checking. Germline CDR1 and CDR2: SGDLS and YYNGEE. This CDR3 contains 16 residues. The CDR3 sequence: CASSTRGQGDTGELFF.

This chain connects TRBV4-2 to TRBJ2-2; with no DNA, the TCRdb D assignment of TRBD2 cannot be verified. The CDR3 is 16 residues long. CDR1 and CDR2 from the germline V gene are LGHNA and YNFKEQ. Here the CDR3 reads CASSQDLTRNTGELFF.

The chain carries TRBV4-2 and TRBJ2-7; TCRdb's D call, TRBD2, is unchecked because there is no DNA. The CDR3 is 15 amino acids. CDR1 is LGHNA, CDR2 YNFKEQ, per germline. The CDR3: CASSQAHAREYEQYF.

The CDR3 is CASSLGSGYSNQPQHF. The J gene is TRBJ1-5, the V gene TRBV7-2. The CDR3 contains 16 residues. From germline, CDR1 is SGHTA and CDR2 FQGNSA.

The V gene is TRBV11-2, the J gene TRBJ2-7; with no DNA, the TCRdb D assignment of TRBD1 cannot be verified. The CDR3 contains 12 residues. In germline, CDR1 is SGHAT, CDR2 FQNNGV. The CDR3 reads CASSRQGYEQYF.

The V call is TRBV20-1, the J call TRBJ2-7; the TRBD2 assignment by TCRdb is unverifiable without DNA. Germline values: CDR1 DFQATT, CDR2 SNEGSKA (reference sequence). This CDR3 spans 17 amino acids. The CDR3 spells CSATRGLAGSSSYEQYF.

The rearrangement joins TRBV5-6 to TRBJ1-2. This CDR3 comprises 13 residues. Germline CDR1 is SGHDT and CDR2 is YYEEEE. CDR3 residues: CASSTGRGYGYTF.